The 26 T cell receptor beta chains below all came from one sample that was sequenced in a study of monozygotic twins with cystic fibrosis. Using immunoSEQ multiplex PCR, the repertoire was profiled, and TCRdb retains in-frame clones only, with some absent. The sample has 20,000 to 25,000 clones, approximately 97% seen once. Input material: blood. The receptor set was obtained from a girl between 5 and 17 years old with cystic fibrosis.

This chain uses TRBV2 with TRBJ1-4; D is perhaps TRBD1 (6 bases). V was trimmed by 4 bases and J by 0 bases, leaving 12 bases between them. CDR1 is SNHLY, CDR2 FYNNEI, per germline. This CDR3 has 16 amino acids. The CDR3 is CASSGQAAATNEKLFF. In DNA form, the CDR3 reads TGTGCCAGCAGTGGACAGGCAGCAGCAACTAATGAAAAACTGTTTTTT.

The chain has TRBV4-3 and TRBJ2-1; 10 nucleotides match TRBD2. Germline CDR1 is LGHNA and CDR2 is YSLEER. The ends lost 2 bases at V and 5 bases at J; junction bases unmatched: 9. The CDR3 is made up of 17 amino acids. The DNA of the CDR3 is TGCGCCAGCAGCCAAAGGGCCGGGACTAGCGTTAACAATGAGCAGTTCTTC. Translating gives CASSQRAGTSVNNEQFF.

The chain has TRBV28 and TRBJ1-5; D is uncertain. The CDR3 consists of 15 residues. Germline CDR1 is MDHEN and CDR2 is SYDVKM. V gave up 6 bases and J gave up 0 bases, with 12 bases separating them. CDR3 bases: TGTGCCAGCAGGACGTGGGGAGATAGCAATCAGCCCCAGCATTTT. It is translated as CASRTWGDSNQPQHF.

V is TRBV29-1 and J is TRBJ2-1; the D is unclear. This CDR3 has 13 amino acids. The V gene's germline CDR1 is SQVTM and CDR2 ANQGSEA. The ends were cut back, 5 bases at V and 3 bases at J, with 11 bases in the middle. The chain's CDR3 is CSVRGLVYNEQFF. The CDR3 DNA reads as TGCAGCGTTCGTGGTTTGGTCTACAATGAGCAGTTCTTC.

CDR3 sequence: CASSLGQYTDTQYF. For the CDR3, the DNA is TGCGCCAGCAGCTTGGGACAGTACACAGATACGCAGTATTTT. The V gene is TRBV5-1, the J gene TRBJ2-3, with D possibly matching TRBD1 (5 bases). Between the trimmed V and J ends, which lost 0 bases and 2 bases, there was a span of 7 bases. The CDR3 totals 14 residues. Germline CDR1 reads SGHRS; CDR2 reads YFSETQ.

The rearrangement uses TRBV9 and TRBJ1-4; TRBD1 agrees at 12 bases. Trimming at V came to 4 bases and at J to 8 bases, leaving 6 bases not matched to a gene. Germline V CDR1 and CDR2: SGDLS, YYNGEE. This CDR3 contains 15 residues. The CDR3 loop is CASSPAGTGGEKLFF. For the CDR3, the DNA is TGTGCCAGCAGCCCAGCGGGGACAGGGGGCGAAAAACTGTTTTTT.

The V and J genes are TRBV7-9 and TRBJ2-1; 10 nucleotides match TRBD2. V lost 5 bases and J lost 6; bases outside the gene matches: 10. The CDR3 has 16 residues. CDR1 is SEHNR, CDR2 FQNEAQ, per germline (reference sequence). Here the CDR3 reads CASSPRGTSEPNEQFF. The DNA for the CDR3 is TGTGCCAGCAGCCCCCGTGGGACTAGCGAACCCAATGAGCAGTTCTTC. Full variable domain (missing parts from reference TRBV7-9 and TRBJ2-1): DTGVSQNPRHKITKRGQNVTFRCDPISEHNRLYWYRQTLGQGPEFLTYFQNEAQLEKSRLLSDRFSAERPKGSFSTLEIQRTEQGDSAMYLCASSPRGTSEPNEQFFGPGTRLTVL.

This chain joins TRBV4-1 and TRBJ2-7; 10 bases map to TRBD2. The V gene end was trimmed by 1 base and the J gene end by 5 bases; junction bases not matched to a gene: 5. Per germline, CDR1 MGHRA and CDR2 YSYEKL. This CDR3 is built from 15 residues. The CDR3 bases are TGCGCCAGCAGCCAAGGCCCTAGCGGGAGCAACGAGCAGTACTTC. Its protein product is CASSQGPSGSNEQYF.

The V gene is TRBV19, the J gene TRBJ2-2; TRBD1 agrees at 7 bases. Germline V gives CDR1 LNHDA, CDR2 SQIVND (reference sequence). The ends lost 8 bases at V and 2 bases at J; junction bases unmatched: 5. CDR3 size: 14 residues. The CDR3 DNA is TGTGCCAGTGTCACAGGGGACAACACCGGGGAGCTGTTTTTT. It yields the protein CASVTGDNTGELFF.

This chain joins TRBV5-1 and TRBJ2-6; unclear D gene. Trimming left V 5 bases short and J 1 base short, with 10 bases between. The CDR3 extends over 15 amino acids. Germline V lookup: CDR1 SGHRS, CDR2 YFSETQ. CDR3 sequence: CASSPRESGANVLTF. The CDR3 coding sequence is TGCGCCAGCAGTCCTAGAGAATCTGGGGCCAACGTCCTGACTTTC.

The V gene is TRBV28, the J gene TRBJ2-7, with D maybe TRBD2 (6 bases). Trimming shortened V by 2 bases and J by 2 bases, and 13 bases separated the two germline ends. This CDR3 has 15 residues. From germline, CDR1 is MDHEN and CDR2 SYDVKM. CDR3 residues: CASSLGRAGTYEQYF. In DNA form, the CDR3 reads TGTGCCAGCAGTTTAGGCCGGGCGGGAACCTACGAGCAGTACTTC.

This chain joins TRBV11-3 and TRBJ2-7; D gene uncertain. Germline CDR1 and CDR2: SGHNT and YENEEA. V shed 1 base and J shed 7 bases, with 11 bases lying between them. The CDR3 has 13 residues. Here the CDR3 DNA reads TGTGCCAGCAGCTTAGGAATCTACAGAGAGCAGTACGTC. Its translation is CASSLGIYREQYV.

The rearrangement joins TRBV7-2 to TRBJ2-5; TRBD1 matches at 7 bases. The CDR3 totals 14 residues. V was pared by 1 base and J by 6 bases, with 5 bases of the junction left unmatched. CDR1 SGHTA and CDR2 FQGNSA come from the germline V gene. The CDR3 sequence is CASSLEGGAQTQYF. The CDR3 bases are TGTGCCAGCAGCTTAGAAGGGGGCGCGCAGACCCAGTACTTC.

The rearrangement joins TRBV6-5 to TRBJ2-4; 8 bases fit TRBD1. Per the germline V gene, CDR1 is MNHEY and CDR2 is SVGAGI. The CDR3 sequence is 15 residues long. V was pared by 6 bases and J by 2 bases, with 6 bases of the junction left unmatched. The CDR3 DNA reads TGTGCCAGCAGACAGGGGGTTTTATCCAAAAACATTCAGTACTTC. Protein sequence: CASRQGVLSKNIQYF.

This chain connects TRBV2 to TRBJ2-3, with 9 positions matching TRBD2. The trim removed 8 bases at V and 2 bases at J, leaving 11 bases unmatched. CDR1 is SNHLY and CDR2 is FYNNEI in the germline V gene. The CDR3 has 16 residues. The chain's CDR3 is CASAELAGLITDTQYF. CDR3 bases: TGTGCCAGCGCGGAACTAGCGGGCCTTATCACAGATACGCAGTATTTT.

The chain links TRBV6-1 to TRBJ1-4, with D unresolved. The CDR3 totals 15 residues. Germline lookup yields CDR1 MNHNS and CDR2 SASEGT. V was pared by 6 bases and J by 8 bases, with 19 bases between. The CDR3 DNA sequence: TGTGCCAGCAGAGGAACGGTTACATTGGGGGAAAAACTGTTTTTT. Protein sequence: CASRGTVTLGEKLFF.

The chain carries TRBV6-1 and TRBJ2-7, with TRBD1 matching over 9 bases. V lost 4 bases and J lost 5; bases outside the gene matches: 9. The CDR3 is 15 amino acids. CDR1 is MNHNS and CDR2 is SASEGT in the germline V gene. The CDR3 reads CASSVRDRAPNEQYF. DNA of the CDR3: TGTGCCAGCAGTGTCCGGGACAGGGCTCCTAACGAGCAGTACTTC.

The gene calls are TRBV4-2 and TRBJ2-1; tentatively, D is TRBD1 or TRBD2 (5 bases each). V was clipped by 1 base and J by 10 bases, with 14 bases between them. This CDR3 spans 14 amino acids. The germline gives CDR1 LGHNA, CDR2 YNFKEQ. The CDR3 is CASSQVLGTGEQFF. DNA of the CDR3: TGTGCCAGCAGCCAAGTCCTGGGGACGGGCGAGCAGTTCTTC.

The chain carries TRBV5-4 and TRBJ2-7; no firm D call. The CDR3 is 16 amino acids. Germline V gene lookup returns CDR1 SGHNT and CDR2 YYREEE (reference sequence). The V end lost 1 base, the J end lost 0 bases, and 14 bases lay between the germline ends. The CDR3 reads CASSLSSLDPSYEQYF. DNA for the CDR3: TGTGCCAGCAGCTTGTCCAGCCTAGACCCCTCCTACGAGCAGTACTTC.

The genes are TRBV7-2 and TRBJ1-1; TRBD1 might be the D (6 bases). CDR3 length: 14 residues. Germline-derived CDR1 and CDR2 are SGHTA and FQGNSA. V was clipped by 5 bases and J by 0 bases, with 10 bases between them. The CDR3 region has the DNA TGTGCCAGCAGCCAGACAGGAATGAACACTGAAGCTTTCTTT. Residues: CASSQTGMNTEAFF.

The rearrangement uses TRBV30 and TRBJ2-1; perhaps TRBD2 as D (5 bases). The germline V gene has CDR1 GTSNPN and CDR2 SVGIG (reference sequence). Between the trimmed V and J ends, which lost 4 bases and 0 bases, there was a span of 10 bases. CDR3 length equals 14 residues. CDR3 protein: CAWTRLNSYNEQFF. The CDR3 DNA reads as TGTGCCTGGACTAGACTAAACTCCTACAATGAGCAGTTCTTC.

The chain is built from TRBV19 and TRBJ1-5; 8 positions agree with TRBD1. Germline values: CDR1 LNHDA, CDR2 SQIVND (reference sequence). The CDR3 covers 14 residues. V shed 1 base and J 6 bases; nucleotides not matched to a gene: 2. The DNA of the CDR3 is TGTGCCAGTAGTATAGCAGGGGGCTCTCAGCCCCAGCATTTT. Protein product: CASSIAGGSQPQHF.

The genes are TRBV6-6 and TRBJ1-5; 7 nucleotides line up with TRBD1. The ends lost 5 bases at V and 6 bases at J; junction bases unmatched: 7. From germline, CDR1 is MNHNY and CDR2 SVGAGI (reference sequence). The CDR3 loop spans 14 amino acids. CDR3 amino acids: CASSPRDRVQPQHF. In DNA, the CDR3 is TGTGCCAGCAGTCCCCGGGACAGAGTTCAGCCCCAGCATTTT.

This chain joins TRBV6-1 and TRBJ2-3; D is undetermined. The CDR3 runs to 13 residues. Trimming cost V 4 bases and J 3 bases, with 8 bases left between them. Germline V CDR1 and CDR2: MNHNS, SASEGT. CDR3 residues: CASSVIGTDTQYF. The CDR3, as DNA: TGTGCCAGCAGTGTAATAGGGACAGATACGCAGTATTTT.

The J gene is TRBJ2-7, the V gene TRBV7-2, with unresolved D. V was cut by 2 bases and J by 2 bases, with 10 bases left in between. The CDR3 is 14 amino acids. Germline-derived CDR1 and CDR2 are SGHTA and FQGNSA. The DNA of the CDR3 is TGTGCCAGCAGCTTAACGGACCTTGCCTACGAGCAGTACGTC. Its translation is CASSLTDLAYEQYV.

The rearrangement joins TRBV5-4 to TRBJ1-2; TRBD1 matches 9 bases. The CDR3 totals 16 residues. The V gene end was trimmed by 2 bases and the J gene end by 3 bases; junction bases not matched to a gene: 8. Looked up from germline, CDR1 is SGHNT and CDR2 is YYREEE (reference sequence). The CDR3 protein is CASSFPDRGGDYGYTF. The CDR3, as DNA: TGTGCCAGCAGCTTCCCGGACAGGGGTGGAGACTATGGCTACACCTTC.